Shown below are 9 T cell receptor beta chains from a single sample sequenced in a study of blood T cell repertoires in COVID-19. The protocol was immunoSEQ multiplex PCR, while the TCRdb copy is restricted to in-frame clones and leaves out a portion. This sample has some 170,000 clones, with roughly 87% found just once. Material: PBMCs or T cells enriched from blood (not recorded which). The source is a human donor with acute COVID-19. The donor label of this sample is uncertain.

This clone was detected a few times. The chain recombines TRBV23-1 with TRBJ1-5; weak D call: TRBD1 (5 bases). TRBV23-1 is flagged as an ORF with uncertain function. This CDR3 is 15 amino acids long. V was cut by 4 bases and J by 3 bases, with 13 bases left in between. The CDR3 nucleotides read TGCGCCAGCAGTCCGGACACGATCATCAATCAGCCCCAGCATTTT. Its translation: CASSPDTIINQPQHF.

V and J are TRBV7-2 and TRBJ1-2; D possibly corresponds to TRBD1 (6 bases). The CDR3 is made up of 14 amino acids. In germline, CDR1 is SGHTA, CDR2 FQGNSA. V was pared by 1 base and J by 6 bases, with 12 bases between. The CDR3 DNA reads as TGTGCCAGCAGCTTAGAGCAGGGGTGGGATGGCTACACCTTC. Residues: CASSLEQGWDGYTF.

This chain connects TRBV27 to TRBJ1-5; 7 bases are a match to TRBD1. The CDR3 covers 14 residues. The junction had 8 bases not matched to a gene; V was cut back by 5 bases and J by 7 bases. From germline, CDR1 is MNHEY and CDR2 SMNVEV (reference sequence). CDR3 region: CASSPWDSEQPQHF. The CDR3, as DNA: TGTGCCAGCAGTCCTTGGGACAGCGAACAGCCCCAGCATTTT.

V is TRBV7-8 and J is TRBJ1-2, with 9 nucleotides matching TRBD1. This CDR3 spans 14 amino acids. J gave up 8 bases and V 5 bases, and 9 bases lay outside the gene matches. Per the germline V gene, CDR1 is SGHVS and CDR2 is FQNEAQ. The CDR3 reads CASSPYRGRGGYTF. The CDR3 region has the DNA TGTGCCAGCAGCCCCTACAGGGGGCGCGGGGGCTACACCTTC.

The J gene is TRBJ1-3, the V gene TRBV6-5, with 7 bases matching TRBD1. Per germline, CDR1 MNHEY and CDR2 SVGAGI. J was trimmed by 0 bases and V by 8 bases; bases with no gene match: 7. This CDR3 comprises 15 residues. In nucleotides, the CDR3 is TGTGCCAGCCAGCGGACAGGCCACTCTGGAAACACCATATATTTT. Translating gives CASQRTGHSGNTIYF.

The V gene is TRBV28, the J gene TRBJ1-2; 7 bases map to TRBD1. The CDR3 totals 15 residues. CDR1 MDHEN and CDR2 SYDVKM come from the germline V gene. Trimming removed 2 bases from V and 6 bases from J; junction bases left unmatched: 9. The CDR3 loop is CASSLIGGAIDGYTF. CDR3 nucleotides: TGTGCCAGCAGTTTAATAGGGGGCGCGATAGATGGCTACACCTTC.

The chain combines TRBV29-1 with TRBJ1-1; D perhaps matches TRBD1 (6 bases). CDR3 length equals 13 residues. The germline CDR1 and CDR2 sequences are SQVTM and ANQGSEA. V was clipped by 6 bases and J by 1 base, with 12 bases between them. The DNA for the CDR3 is TGCAGCGTAAGGGACACCCCGAACACTGAAGCTTTCTTT. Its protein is CSVRDTPNTEAFF.

Here the CDR3 reads CASGDGGNSYEQYF. CDR3 in DNA: TGTGCCAGCGGGGACGGAGGGAACTCCTACGAGCAGTACTTC. This chain links TRBV6-6 with TRBJ2-7; weak D call: TRBD2 (6 bases). The CDR3 totals 14 residues. Germline-derived CDR1 and CDR2 are MNHNY and SVGAGI (reference sequence). Deletions cut 8 bases from V and 0 bases from J, with 14 bases between.

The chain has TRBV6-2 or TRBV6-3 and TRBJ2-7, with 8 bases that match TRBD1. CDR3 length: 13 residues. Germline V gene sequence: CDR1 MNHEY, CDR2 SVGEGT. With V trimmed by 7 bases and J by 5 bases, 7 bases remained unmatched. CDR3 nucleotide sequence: TGTGCCAGCAACCCCGGACAGGGAAACGAGCAGTACTTC. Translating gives CASNPGQGNEQYF.